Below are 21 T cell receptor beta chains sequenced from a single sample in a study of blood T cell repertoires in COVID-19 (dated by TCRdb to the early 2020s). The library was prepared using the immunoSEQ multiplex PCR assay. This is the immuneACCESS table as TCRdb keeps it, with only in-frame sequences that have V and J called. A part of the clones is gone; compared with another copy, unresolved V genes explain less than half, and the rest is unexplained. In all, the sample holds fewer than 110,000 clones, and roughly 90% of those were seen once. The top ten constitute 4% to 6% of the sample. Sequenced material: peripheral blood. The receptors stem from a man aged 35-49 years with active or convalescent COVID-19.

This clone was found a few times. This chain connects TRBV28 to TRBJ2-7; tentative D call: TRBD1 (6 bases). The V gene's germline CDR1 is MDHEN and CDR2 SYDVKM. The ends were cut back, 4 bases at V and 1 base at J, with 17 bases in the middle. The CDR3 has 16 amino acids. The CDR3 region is CASSSPPRQGSYEQYF. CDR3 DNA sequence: TGTGCCAGCAGTTCCCCCCCAAGGCAGGGGTCCTACGAGCAGTACTTC.

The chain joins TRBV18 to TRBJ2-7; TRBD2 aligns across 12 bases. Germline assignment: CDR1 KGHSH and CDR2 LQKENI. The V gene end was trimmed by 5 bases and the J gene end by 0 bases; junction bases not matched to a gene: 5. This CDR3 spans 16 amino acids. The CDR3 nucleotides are TGTGCCAGCTCATCATCACTAGCGGGAGGCTCCTACGAGCAGTACTTC. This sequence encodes CASSSSLAGGSYEQYF.

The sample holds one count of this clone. The CDR3 coding sequence is TGTGCCAGCAGCTTGCCGGGGTTCTCTGGAAACACCATATATTTT. Amino acids: CASSLPGFSGNTIYF. The chain joins TRBV5-6 to TRBJ1-3; D not certain. The CDR3 sequence is 15 residues long. Germline CDR1 is SGHDT and CDR2 is YYEEEE. Trimming pared 1 base from V and 0 bases from J, leaving 8 bases between.

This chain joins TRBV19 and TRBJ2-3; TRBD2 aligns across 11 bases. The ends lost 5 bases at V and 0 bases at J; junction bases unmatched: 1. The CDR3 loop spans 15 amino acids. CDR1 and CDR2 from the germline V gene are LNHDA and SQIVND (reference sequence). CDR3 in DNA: TGTGCCAGTAGTCGGACTAGCGGGAGCACAGATACGCAGTATTTT. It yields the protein CASSRTSGSTDTQYF.

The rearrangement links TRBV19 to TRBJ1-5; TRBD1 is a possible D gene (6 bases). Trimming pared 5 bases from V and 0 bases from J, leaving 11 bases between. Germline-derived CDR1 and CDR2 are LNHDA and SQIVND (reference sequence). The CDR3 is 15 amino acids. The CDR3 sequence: CASSLDSYSNQPQHF. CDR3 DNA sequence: TGTGCCAGTAGTTTGGACAGCTATAGCAATCAGCCCCAGCATTTT.

The CDR3 protein is CASSIMDRGGTGELFF. For the CDR3, the DNA is TGTGCCAGTAGTATAATGGACAGGGGAGGGACCGGGGAGCTGTTTTTT. This chain uses TRBV19 with TRBJ2-2, with 9 positions matching TRBD1. The CDR3 is 16 amino acids. The junction had 6 bases not matched to a gene; V was cut back by 2 bases and J by 5 bases. The germline V gene has CDR1 LNHDA and CDR2 SQIVND (reference sequence).

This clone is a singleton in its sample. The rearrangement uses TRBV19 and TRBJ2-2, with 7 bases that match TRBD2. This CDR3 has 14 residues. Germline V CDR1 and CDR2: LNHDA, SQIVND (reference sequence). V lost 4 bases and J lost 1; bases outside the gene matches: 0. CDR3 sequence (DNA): TGTGCCAGTAGTAGCGGGAGGAACACCGGGGAGCTGTTTTTT. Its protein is CASSSGRNTGELFF.

The CDR3 DNA sequence: TGTGCCACCAGTGAGCGAGGGACTGTGCACGAGCAGTACTTC. Translated, it gives CATSERGTVHEQYF. The J gene is TRBJ2-7, the V gene TRBV24-1; tentative D call: TRBD2 (6 bases). Germline lookup yields CDR1 KGHDR and CDR2 SFDVKD. Between the trimmed V and J ends, which lost 4 bases and 5 bases, there was a span of 14 bases. The length of the CDR3 is 14 residues.

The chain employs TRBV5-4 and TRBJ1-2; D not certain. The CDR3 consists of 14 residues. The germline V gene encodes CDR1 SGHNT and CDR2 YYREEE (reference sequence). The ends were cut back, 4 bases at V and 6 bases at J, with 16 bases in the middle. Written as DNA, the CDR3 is TGTGCCAGCAGCCCGACATCCCAGATTCATGGCTACACCTTC. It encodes CASSPTSQIHGYTF. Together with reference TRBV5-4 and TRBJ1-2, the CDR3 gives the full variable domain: ETGVTQSPTHLIKTRGQQVTLRCSSQSGHNTVSWYQQALGQGPQFIFQYYREEENGRGNFPPRFSGLQFPNYSSELNVNALELDDSALYLCASSPTSQIHGYTFGSGTRLTVV.

The CDR3 DNA reads TGTGCCAGCTCACCACAGGGGCAGGGGTCGAATGGCTACACCTTC. Translation gives CASSPQGQGSNGYTF. The J gene is TRBJ1-2, the V gene TRBV18, with TRBD1 as a possible D gene (6 bases). The V and J ends lost 1 base and 6 bases respectively, with 15 bases between them. Germline lookup yields CDR1 KGHSH and CDR2 LQKENI. This CDR3 has 15 amino acids.

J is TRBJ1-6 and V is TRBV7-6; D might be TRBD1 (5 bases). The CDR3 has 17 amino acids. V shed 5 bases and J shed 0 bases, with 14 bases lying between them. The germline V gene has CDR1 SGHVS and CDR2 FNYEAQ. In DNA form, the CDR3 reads TGTGCCAGCAGCCAGGGAAGGGTCGTCTCCTATAATTCACCCCTCCACTTT. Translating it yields CASSQGRVVSYNSPLHF.

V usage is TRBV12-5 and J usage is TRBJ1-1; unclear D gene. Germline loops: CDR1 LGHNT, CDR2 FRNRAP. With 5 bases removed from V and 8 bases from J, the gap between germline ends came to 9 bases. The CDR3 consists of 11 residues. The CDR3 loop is CASGTSGEAFF. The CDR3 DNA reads TGTGCTAGTGGTACTTCCGGGGAAGCTTTCTTT.

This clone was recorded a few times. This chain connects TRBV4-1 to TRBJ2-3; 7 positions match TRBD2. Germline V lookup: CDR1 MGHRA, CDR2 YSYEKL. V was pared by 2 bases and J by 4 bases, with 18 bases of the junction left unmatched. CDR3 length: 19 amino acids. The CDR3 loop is CASSQPSGSRAGESDTQYF. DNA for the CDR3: TGCGCCAGCAGCCAACCAAGCGGGTCGCGGGCGGGAGAATCAGATACGCAGTATTTT.

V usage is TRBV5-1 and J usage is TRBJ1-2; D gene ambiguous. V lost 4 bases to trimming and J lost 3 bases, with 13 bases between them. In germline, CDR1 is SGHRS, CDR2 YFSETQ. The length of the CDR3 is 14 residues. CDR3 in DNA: TGCGCCAGCAGCCCAAACGGGGATGACTATGGCTACACCTTC. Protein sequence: CASSPNGDDYGYTF.

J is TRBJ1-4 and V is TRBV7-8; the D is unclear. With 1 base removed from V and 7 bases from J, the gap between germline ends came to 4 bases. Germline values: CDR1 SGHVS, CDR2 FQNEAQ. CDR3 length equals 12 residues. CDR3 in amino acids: CASSLDSEKLFF. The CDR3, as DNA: TGTGCCAGCAGCTTAGATAGTGAAAAACTGTTTTTT.

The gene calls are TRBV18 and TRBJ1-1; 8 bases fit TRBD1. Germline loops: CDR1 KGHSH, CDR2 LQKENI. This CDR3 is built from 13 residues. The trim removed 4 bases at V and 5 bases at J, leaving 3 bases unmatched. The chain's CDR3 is CASSRTGTTEAFF. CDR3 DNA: TGTGCCAGCTCACGGACAGGGACGACTGAAGCTTTCTTT.

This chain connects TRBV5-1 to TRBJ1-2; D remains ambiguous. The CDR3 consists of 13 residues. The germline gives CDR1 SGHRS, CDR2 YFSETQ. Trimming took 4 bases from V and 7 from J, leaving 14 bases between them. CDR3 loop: CASSLDENRGYTF. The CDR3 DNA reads TGCGCCAGCAGCCTGGATGAGAATCGTGGCTACACCTTC.

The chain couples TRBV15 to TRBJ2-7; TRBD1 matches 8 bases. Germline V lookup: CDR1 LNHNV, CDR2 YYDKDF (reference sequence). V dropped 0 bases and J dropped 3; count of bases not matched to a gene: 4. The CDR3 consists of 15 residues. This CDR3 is CATSRDGQGYYEQYF. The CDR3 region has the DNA TGTGCCACCAGCAGAGACGGACAGGGTTACTACGAGCAGTACTTC.

The CDR3 bases are TGTGCCTGGGACAGGAAAGCCTACGAGCAGTACTTC. It codes for CAWDRKAYEQYF. V is TRBV30 and J is TRBJ2-7, with D possibly matching TRBD1 (6 bases). Deletions cut 5 bases from V and 2 bases from J, with 10 bases between. Per germline, CDR1 GTSNPN and CDR2 SVGIG (reference sequence). The CDR3 length is 12 residues.

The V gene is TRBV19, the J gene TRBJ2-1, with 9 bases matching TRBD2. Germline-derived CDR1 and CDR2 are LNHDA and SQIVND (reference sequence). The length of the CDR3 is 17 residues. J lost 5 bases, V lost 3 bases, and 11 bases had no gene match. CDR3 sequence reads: CASSITLGGRADNEQFF. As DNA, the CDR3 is TGTGCCAGTAGTATTACGCTGGGCGGGAGGGCCGACAATGAGCAGTTCTTC. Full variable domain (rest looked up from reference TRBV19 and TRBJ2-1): DGGITQSPKYLFRKEGQNVTLSCEQNLNHDAMYWYRQDPGQGLRLIYYSQIVNDFQKGDIAEGYSVSREKKESFPLTVTSAQKNPTAFYLCASSITLGGRADNEQFFGPGTRLTVL.

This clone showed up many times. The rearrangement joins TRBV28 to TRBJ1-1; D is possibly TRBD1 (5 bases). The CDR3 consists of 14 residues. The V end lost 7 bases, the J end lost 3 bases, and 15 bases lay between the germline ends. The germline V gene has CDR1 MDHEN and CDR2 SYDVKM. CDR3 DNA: TGTGCCAGCACCTCGGGGGGTGCGGACACTGAAGCTTTCTTT. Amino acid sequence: CASTSGGADTEAFF.